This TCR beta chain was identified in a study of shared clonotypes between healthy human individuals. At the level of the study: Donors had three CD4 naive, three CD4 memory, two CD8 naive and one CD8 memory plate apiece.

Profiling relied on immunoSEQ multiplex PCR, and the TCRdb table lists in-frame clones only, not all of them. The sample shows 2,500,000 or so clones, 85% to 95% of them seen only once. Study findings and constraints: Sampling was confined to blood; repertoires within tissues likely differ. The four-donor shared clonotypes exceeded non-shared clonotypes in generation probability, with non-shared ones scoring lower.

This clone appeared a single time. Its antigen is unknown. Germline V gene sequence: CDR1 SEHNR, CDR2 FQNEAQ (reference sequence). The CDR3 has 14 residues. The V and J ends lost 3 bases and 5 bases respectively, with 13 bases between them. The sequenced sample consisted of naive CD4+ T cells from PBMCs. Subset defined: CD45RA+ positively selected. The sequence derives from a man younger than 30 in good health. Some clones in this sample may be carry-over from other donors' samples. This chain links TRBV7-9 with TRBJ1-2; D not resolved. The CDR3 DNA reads TGTGCCAGCAGCTTGCTCACGGGCGCATATGGCTACACCTTC. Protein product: CASSLLTGAYGYTF.